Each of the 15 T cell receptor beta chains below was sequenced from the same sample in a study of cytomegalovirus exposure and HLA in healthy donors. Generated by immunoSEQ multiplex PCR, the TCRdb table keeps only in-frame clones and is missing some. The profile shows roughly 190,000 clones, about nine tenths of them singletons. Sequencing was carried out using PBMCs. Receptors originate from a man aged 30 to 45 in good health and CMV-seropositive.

CDR3 in amino acids: CASSSLTPNSGNTIYF. In DNA, the CDR3 is TGTGCCAGCAGCTCCCTGACACCGAACTCTGGAAACACCATATATTTT. This sequence joins TRBV13 and TRBJ1-3; D not resolved. V was shortened by 4 bases and J by 0 bases, with 13 bases between the two germline ends. The germline gives CDR1 PRHDT, CDR2 FYEKMQ (reference sequence). The CDR3 extends over 16 amino acids.

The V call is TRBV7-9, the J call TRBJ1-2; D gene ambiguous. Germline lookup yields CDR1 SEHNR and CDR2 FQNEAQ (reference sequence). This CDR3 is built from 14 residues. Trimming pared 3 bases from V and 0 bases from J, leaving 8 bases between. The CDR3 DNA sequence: TGTGCCAGCAGCTTCCGGGCCACTAACTATGGCTACACCTTC. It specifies CASSFRATNYGYTF.

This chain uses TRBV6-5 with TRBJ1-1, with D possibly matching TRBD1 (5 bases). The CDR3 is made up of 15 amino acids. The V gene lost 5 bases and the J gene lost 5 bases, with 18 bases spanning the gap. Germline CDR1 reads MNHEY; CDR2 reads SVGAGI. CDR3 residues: CASSSTGGSSTEAFF. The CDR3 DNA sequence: TGTGCCAGCAGTAGTACAGGAGGCTCGAGTACTGAAGCTTTCTTT.

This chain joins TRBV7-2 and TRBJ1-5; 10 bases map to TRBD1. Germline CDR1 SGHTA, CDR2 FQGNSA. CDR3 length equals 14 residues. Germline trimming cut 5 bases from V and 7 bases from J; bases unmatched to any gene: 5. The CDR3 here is CASSAGQGSQPQHF. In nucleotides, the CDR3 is TGTGCCAGCAGCGCGGGACAGGGGAGCCAGCCCCAGCATTTT.

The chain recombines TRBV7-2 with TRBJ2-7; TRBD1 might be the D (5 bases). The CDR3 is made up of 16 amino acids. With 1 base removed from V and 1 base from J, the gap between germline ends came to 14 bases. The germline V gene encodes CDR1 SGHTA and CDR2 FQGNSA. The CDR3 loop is CASSLVDSSLSYEQYF. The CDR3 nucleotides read TGTGCCAGCAGCTTAGTAGACAGTTCCTTATCCTACGAGCAGTACTTC.

The CDR3 spells CATQGQGPYEQYF. CDR3 bases: TGTGCCACCCAGGGACAGGGCCCCTACGAGCAGTACTTC. The V and J genes are TRBV6-5 and TRBJ2-7; 9 bases map to TRBD1. The CDR3 length is 13 residues. Germline V lookup: CDR1 MNHEY, CDR2 SVGAGI. V lost 10 bases and J lost 2; bases outside the gene matches: 6.

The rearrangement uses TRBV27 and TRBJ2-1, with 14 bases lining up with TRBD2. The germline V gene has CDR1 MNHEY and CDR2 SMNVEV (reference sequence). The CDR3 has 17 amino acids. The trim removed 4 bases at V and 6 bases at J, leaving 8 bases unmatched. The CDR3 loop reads CASSYLGTSGGINEQFF. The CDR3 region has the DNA TGTGCCAGCAGTTACCTCGGGACTAGCGGGGGTATCAATGAGCAGTTCTTC.

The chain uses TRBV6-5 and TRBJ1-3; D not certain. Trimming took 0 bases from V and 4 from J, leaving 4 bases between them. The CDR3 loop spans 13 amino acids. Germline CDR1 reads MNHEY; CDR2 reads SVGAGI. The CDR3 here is CASSYSLGNTIYF. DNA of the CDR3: TGTGCCAGCAGTTACTCACTAGGAAACACCATATATTTT.

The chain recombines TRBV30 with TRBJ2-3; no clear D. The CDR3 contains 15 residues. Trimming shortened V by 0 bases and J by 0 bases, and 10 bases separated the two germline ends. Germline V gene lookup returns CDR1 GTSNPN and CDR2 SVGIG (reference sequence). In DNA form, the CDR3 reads TGTGCCTGGAGTGTAGAAACCCCTAGCACAGATACGCAGTATTTT. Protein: CAWSVETPSTDTQYF.

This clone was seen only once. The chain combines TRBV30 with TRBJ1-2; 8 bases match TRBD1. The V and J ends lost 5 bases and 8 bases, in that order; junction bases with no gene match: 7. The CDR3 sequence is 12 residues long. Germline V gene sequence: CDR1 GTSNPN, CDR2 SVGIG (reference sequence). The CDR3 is CAWWQGAGGYTF. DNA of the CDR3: TGTGCCTGGTGGCAGGGGGCAGGGGGCTACACCTTC.

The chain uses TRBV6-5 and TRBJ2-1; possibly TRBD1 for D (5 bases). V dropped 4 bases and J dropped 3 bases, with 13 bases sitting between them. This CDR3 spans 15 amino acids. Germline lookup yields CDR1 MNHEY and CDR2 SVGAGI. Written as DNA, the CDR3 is TGTGCCAGCAGTTGGGCGCGACAGCACTACAATGAGCAGTTCTTC. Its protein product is CASSWARQHYNEQFF.

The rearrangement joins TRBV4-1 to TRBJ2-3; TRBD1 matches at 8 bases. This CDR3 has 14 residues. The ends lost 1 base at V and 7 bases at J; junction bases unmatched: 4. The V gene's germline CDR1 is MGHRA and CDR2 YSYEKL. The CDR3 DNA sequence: TGCGCCAGCAGCCAAGCGGACAGGGACTATACGCAGTATTTT. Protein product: CASSQADRDYTQYF.

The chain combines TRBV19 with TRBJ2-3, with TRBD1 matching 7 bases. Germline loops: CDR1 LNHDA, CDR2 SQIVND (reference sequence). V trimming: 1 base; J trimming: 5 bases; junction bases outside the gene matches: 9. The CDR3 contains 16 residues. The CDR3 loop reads CASSIGGGRYGDTQYF. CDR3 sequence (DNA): TGTGCCAGTAGTATAGGAGGGGGCCGGTATGGAGATACGCAGTATTTT.

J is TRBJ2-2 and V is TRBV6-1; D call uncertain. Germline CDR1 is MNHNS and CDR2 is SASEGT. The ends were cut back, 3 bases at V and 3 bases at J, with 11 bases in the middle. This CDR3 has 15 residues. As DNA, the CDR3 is TGTGCCAGCAGTGATGGAGTTTTGGACACCGGGGAGCTGTTTTTT. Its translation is CASSDGVLDTGELFF.

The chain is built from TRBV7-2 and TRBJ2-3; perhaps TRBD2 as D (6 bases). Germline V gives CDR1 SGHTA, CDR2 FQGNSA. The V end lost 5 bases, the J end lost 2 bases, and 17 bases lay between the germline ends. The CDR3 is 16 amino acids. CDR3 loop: CASSPSGLTFTDTQYF. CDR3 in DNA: TGTGCCAGCAGCCCGTCGGGACTTACTTTCACAGATACGCAGTATTTT.